This TCR beta chain appears in the sequencing data of a study of patients and donors after allogeneic stem cell transplantation. TCRdb reprocessed the RT-PCR reads with MiXCR, giving one entry per CDR3 protein. The data hold approximately 200,000 distinct CDR3 sequences, with approximately 41% observed a single time. This clonotype was seen just once. V shed 4 bases, J shed 4 bases, and the junction held 6 bases outside the gene matches. The CDR3 is 15 amino acids. Germline CDR1 and CDR2: SNHLY and FYNNEI. The TCR sequence derives from a human donor who was either an allogeneic HSCT recipient or a stem cell or donor lymphocyte infusion donor (not recorded which). It is not recorded whose cells these are; they may come from a transplant donor. The sequenced material came from blood, either unsorted or a sorted T cell fraction (not recorded which). The chain has TRBV2 and TRBJ2-3; 9 bases line up with TRBD1. CDR3 DNA sequence: TGTGCCAGCAGTGGGGACAGGGTAATACCAGATACGCAGTATTTT. Its protein is CASSGDRVIPDTQYF.